Listed here is a single T cell receptor beta chain. TCRdb's table, derived via immunoSEQ multiplex PCR, lists solely in-frame clones and lacks some. The data contain 100,000 to 150,000 clones, approximately 94% of them singletons. The J segment lost 9 bases and the V segment lost 2 bases, leaving 3 bases of the junction unmatched. Germline CDR1 reads LGHDT; CDR2 reads YNNKEL (reference sequence). The CDR3 consists of 12 residues. These data are taken from a study of control samples from healthy donors and cancer patients. The rearrangement uses TRBV3-1 (or the pseudogene TRBV3-2) and TRBJ1-1; 7 positions agree with TRBD1. The material sequenced was blood. The source of this sequence is a man aged 25 to 40 in good health. CDR3 coding DNA: TGTGCCAGCAGCCAACGGGGACAGAAAGCTTTCTTT. This translates into CASSQRGQKAFF.